Listed below are T cell receptor beta chains from one sample, sequenced in a study of early T cells in non-severe SARS-CoV-2 infection. MiXCR, run by TCRdb on the 5' RACE reads, gives a single entry per CDR3 protein. The repertoire consists of more than 65,000 distinct CDR3 sequences, with approximately 13% occurring once and the leading ten covering 5.2%. The sequencing input was whole blood. The receptors derive from an adult who was a healthcare worker with PCR-confirmed SARS-CoV-2 infection or an uninfected control (not recorded which). CDR3s include the opening cysteine and the closing phenylalanine or tryptophan. D genes are given only for firm matches. The size field is filled for only some rows; it gives once, few, many or a size class.

j_call,v_call,d_call,clone_size,cdr3_nt,cdr3_aa
TRBJ2-1,TRBV12-3/TRBV12-4,.,.,TGTGCCAGCAGTGACAGGATACTCGACAATGAGCAGTTCTTC,CASSDRILDNEQFF
TRBJ2-7,TRBV20-1,TRBD1,many,TGCAGTGCTAGAGACGTTGGGCAGGGGGTATTCCACGAGCAGTACTTC,CSARDVGQGVFHEQYF
TRBJ2-1,TRBV7-2,TRBD2,.,TGTGCCAGCAGCCGGGTCGGGACGGGAGGATACAATGAGCAGTTCTTC,CASSRVGTGGYNEQFF
TRBJ2-7,TRBV29-1,TRBD2,many,TGCAGCGTTGCAGCGGGAGGATACGAGCAGTACTTC,CSVAAGGYEQYF
TRBJ2-5,TRBV5-1,TRBD1,.,TGCGCCAGCAGCCCGGGACAGGGGGGCGAGACCCAGTACTTC,CASSPGQGGETQYF
TRBJ1-5,TRBV19,.,.,TGTGCCAGTAGTGAGGGACTAGCGGGAGTTCAGGCGACGCAGCATTTT,CASSEGLAGVQATQHF
TRBJ2-1,TRBV30,TRBD1,many,TGTGCCTGGAGTGGGGACAGCAACTACAATGAGCAGTTCTTC,CAWSGDSNYNEQFF
TRBJ1-1,TRBV12-3/TRBV12-4,.,.,TGTGCCAGCAGCCGACACGATGGCGCTGAAGCTTTCTTT,CASSRHDGAEAFF
TRBJ2-3,TRBV20-1,TRBD2,many,TGCAGTGCTTATCCCCTTAGCGGGGGGGGACATTACACAGATACGCAGTATTTT,CSAYPLSGGGHYTDTQYF
TRBJ1-5,TRBV7-8,TRBD1,few,TGTGCCAGCAGCCAACAGGGGCTCAGGCAGCCCCAGCATTTT,CASSQQGLRQPQHF
TRBJ1-5,TRBV19,.,.,TGTGCCAGTAGTATAGGGGCTAGCAATCAGCCCCAGCATTTT,CASSIGASNQPQHF
TRBJ2-1,TRBV29-1,.,many,TGCAGCGTTTCTAAGATCGGGGAGCAGTTCTTC,CSVSKIGEQFF
TRBJ2-3,TRBV20-1,.,few,TGCAGTGCAGGGCCGGGCTACACAGATACGCAGTATTTT,CSAGPGYTDTQYF
TRBJ1-5,TRBV12-3/TRBV12-4,.,many,TGTGCCAGCAGTTTAGGGCGGGACAATCAGCCCCAGCATTTT,CASSLGRDNQPQHF
TRBJ2-3,TRBV7-2,.,few,TGTGCCAGCAGCTCCAGCCTCGAGGATACGCAGTATTTT,CASSSSLEDTQYF
TRBJ2-1,TRBV19,TRBD1,many,TGTGCCAGTAGTCCTGGGTATGTCAGGGGGCCTGAGCAGTTCTTC,CASSPGYVRGPEQFF
TRBJ1-1,TRBV5-3,.,.,TGTGCCAGAAGCTCCGTTTTGGGGGGCACTGAAGCTTTCTTT,CARSSVLGGTEAFF
TRBJ2-2,TRBV7-2,TRBD1,.,TGTGCCAGCAGCTTAGGGACAGGGACAGCCGGGGAGCTGTTTTTT,CASSLGTGTAGELFF
TRBJ1-6,TRBV7-9,TRBD1,few,TGTGCCAGCAGCCGGACAGGGGGCGGATCACCCCTCCACTTT,CASSRTGGGSPLHF
TRBJ2-1,TRBV5-1,.,many,TGCGCCAGCAGCTTGTTGGGGGGGCCCGGTAATGAGCAGTTCTTC,CASSLLGGPGNEQFF
TRBJ2-4,TRBV2,.,few,TGTGCCAGCAGTGAAGGGGGGGGACAGCCACACAAAAACATTCAGTACTTC,CASSEGGGQPHKNIQYF
TRBJ2-3,TRBV10-1,.,.,TGCGCCAGCAGCCCCGGACCTCCTCGGGATACGCAGTATTTT,CASSPGPPRDTQYF
TRBJ2-1,TRBV3-1,.,few,TGTGCCAGCAGCCAAGATATCAGGGCTGAGCAGTTCTTC,CASSQDIRAEQFF
TRBJ2-2,TRBV24-1,TRBD1,many,TGTGCCACCAGTGTCAACAGGGGCCAGAACACCGGGGAGCTGTTTTTT,CATSVNRGQNTGELFF
TRBJ2-3,TRBV12-3/TRBV12-4,.,few,TGTGCCAGCAGTTTAGATCGGGAGTTACCAGATACGCAGTATTTT,CASSLDRELPDTQYF
TRBJ2-1,TRBV5-1,TRBD2,many,TGCGCCAGCAGCTCGAGCGGGGATTCCTACAATGAGCAGTTCTTC,CASSSSGDSYNEQFF
TRBJ2-1,TRBV10-3,TRBD2,many,TGTGCCATCAGTTCGTTGACCACGGGAGGCGATGAGCAGTTCTTC,CAISSLTTGGDEQFF
TRBJ2-1,TRBV29-1,.,.,TGCAGCGCCGGGGGCCTCTCATTTGAGCAGTTCTTC,CSAGGLSFEQFF
TRBJ2-3,TRBV7-2,TRBD2,few,TGTGCCAGCAGCTTCGGGGGGGCCAGGGATACGCAGTATTTT,CASSFGGARDTQYF
TRBJ2-3,TRBV19,TRBD2,few,TGTGCCAGTAGTATGGCGGGGGGGCCTTGGGATACGCAGTATTTT,CASSMAGGPWDTQYF
TRBJ1-1,TRBV18,.,many,TGTGCCAGCTCCGGACCCAACACTGAAGCTTTCTTT,CASSGPNTEAFF
TRBJ2-4,TRBV29-1,.,few,TGCAGCGTTGAAGATATGAGGATCAAAAACATTCAGTACTTC,CSVEDMRIKNIQYF
TRBJ2-3,TRBV20-1,.,many,TGCAGTGCTAGGTTACGGGGAGGCACAGATACGCAGTATTTT,CSARLRGGTDTQYF
TRBJ1-2,TRBV12-3/TRBV12-4,TRBD1,many,TGTGCCAGCAGCCTCGGTCGGACAGGGTTCAGTGATGGCTACACCTTC,CASSLGRTGFSDGYTF
TRBJ2-1,TRBV4-3,TRBD2,many,TGCGCCAGCAGCCAAGCGGGAGGGCCGACCTCGCAAATCTACAATGAGCAGTTCTTC,CASSQAGGPTSQIYNEQFF
TRBJ2-5,TRBV29-1,.,many,TGCAGCGTGCCCGCTTCTGGGGGAAGAGGGACGACCCAGTACTTC,CSVPASGGRGTTQYF
TRBJ2-1,TRBV4-1,.,many,TGCGCCAGCAGCCAAGCTGGACTGGGGGGAAATGAGCAGTTCTTC,CASSQAGLGGNEQFF